Listed below are T cell receptor beta chains from one sample, sequenced in a study of blood T cell repertoires in COVID-19. Clones were read by immunoSEQ multiplex PCR, and TCRdb kept only the in-frame ones, dropping some. Of around 120,000 clones listed, roughly 79% are singletons. The sequencing sample was made of peripheral blood. These TCRs come from a human donor in a cohort sampled during active COVID-19. Both conserved end residues are part of each CDR3. A D gene is named only where the DNA matches it firmly. Size is stated for part of the rows, as once, few or many counts, or as a class when the clone is expanded.

j_call d_call clone_size v_call cdr3_aa cdr3_nt
TRBJ1-5 TRBD1 NA TRBV28 CASKFRFFRTGGGWQPQHF TGTGCCAGCAAGTTTCGATTTTTCCGGACAGGGGGCGGATGGCAGCCCCAGCATTTT
TRBJ1-1 NA NA TRBV7-2 CASSIGGMNTEAFF TGTGCCAGCTCCATAGGGGGTATGAACACTGAAGCTTTCTTT
TRBJ2-3 TRBD2 NA TRBV6-5 CASSSRGAHTDTQYF TGTGCCAGCAGTTCGCGGGGGGCACACACAGATACGCAGTATTTT
TRBJ2-7 NA few TRBV2 CASSDHGANNEQYF TGTGCCAGCAGTGATCATGGGGCAAACAACGAGCAGTACTTC
TRBJ1-2 NA NA TRBV3-1/TRBV3-2 CASSPRGGGGTNGYTF TGTGCCAGCAGCCCCAGAGGGGGGGGCGGTACCAATGGCTACACCTTC
TRBJ1-2 NA once TRBV7-9 CASSHPVLGYGYTF TGTGCCAGCAGCCACCCGGTTCTCGGGTATGGCTACACCTTC
TRBJ1-5 NA once TRBV30 CAWSAARVNQPQHF TGTGCCTGGAGTGCGGCCAGGGTTAATCAGCCCCAGCATTTT
TRBJ2-5 NA NA TRBV3-1/TRBV3-2 CASSPEGVTQYF TGTGCCAGCAGCCCCGAGGGGGTGACCCAGTACTTC
TRBJ2-3 NA few TRBV7-3 CASSLLGLNTDTQYF TGTGCCAGCAGCCTTCTAGGACTCAACACAGATACGCAGTATTTT
TRBJ1-2 TRBD1 NA TRBV14 CASSSRTGNYGYTF TGTGCCAGCAGCTCCCGGACAGGGAACTATGGCTACACCTTC
TRBJ2-3 TRBD2 NA TRBV24-1 CATRPTSGGPRDTQYF TGTGCCACCCGACCGACTAGCGGGGGGCCGAGGGATACGCAGTATTTT
TRBJ1-5 TRBD1 NA TRBV28 CASSPDRGVSQPQHF TGTGCCAGCAGCCCCGACAGGGGGGTCAGTCAGCCCCAGCATTTT
TRBJ2-1 NA NA TRBV7-3 CASSLRWGVGNEQFF TGTGCCAGCAGCCTCCGGTGGGGCGTTGGCAATGAGCAGTTCTTC
TRBJ1-2 TRBD1 NA TRBV3-1/TRBV3-2 CASSLQTGEYYGYTF TGTGCCAGCAGCCTCCAAACAGGGGAGTACTATGGCTACACCTTC
TRBJ1-2 NA once TRBV30 CAWSVGGRGAYTF TGTGCCTGGAGTGTCGGGGGGCGCGGCGCCTACACCTTC
TRBJ1-2 TRBD1 NA TRBV7-2 CASSFLGGQGMYGYTF TGTGCCAGCAGCTTCTTGGGGGGACAGGGGATGTATGGCTACACCTTC
TRBJ2-7 TRBD2 NA TRBV7-2 CASSLVPSGLYEQYF TGTGCCAGCAGCTTAGTTCCTAGCGGGCTCTACGAGCAGTACTTC
TRBJ1-1 NA few TRBV9 CASSVGGQSEAFF TGTGCCAGCAGCGTAGGAGGACAGAGTGAAGCTTTCTTT
TRBJ2-2 TRBD2 NA TRBV2 CASSQLAGGGNTGELFF TGTGCCAGCAGCCAACTAGCGGGGGGCGGAAACACCGGGGAGCTGTTTTTT
TRBJ2-7 TRBD1 NA TRBV3-1/TRBV3-2 CASSQGQKSYEQYF TGTGCCAGCAGCCAGGGACAGAAGTCCTACGAGCAGTACTTC
TRBJ2-7 NA NA TRBV7-9 CASSVNRGGLSYEQYF TGTGCCAGCAGCGTAAACAGGGGGGGACTTTCCTACGAGCAGTACTTC
TRBJ1-1 NA NA TRBV29-1 CSVDRGPEAFF TGCAGCGTTGACAGGGGTCCTGAAGCTTTCTTT
TRBJ1-1 NA NA TRBV27 CASRLRVRGGEAFF TGTGCCAGCAGGCTCAGGGTCCGCGGGGGTGAAGCTTTCTTT
TRBJ2-7 TRBD2 once TRBV7-2 CASSLAPTSGKGREQYF TGTGCCAGCAGCTTAGCACCTACTAGCGGGAAAGGTAGGGAGCAGTACTTC
TRBJ2-1 TRBD2 once TRBV27 CASSSLFNSGLGNEQFF TGTGCCAGCAGTTCCCTCTTTAATAGCGGGTTAGGCAATGAGCAGTTCTTC
TRBJ2-1 TRBD2 NA TRBV7-2 CASSLQAGSSYNEQFF TGTGCCAGCAGCTTACAAGCGGGAAGCTCCTACAATGAGCAGTTCTTC
TRBJ1-1 NA NA TRBV2 CASSDQNMNTEAFF TGTGCCAGCAGTGACCAAAACATGAACACTGAAGCTTTCTTT
TRBJ1-1 NA NA TRBV2 CASSGQRGNTEAFF TGTGCCAGCAGTGGTCAACGGGGAAACACTGAAGCTTTCTTT
TRBJ1-2 NA NA TRBV5-6 CASSLFTGLEGYTF TGTGCCAGCAGCTTATTTACAGGGCTAGAAGGCTACACCTTC
TRBJ2-2 TRBD2 once TRBV2 CASSFLNPTSGPRGGELFF TGTGCCAGCAGTTTTCTGAACCCCACTAGCGGACCAAGGGGCGGGGAGCTGTTTTTT
TRBJ2-1 NA NA TRBV24-1 CATSIRDEQFF TGTGCCACCAGTATACGGGATGAGCAGTTCTTC
TRBJ2-3 TRBD2 few TRBV28 CASSPLAGGNTDTQYF TGTGCCAGCAGTCCCCTAGCGGGGGGCAACACAGATACGCAGTATTTT
TRBJ2-7 TRBD2 NA TRBV6-2/TRBV6-3 CASSYFRLALNEQYF TGTGCCAGCAGTTACTTTAGACTAGCGCTGAACGAGCAGTACTTC
TRBJ2-3 TRBD2 NA TRBV20-1 CSASPISVGRWGLAGEGPTDTQYF TGCAGTGCTAGTCCCATTTCGGTGGGGAGATGGGGACTAGCGGGAGAAGGGCCCACAGATACGCAGTATTTT
TRBJ1-5 NA NA TRBV12-3/TRBV12-4 CASSLAGDQPQHF TGTGCCAGCAGTTTAGCAGGGGATCAGCCCCAGCATTTT
TRBJ2-1 NA NA TRBV5-1 CASKMASSYNEQFF TGCGCCAGCAAGATGGCAAGCTCCTACAATGAGCAGTTCTTC
TRBJ1-1 NA NA TRBV25-1 CASSEYGQPNEAFF TGTGCCAGCAGTGAATACGGACAACCGAACGAAGCTTTCTTT
TRBJ1-5 NA NA TRBV27 CASSPLGGGNNQPQHF TGTGCCAGCAGTCCTCTTGGGGGAGGAAACAATCAGCCCCAGCATTTT